Shown below are 26 T cell receptor beta chains from a single sample sequenced in a study of blood T cell repertoires in COVID-19. Using immunoSEQ multiplex PCR, the repertoire was profiled, and TCRdb retains in-frame clones only, with some absent. The table lists under 200,000 clones, approximately 88% of them singletons. Sequenced sample: peripheral blood. Receptors were obtained from a woman aged 80 or over with active or convalescent COVID-19.

The chain links TRBV12-3 or TRBV12-4 to TRBJ1-1; D gene ambiguous. Between the trimmed V and J ends, which lost 6 bases and 0 bases, there was a span of 5 bases. This CDR3 is built from 12 residues. In DNA form, the CDR3 reads TGTGCCAGCAGGCGAATGAACACTGAAGCTTTCTTT. Its protein product is CASRRMNTEAFF.

The rearrangement joins TRBV3-1 (or the pseudogene TRBV3-2) to TRBJ2-2, with 9 nucleotides matching TRBD1. The CDR3 contains 14 residues. V was pared by 4 bases and J by 3 bases, with 0 bases of the junction left unmatched. The germline gives CDR1 LGHDT, CDR2 YNNKEL (reference sequence). The CDR3 DNA reads TGTGCCAGCAGCCGACAGGGGGACACCGGGGAGCTGTTTTTT. Its protein product is CASSRQGDTGELFF.

The chain carries TRBV27 and TRBJ2-7; 12 bases align to TRBD1. This CDR3 spans 15 amino acids. Germline V gene data show CDR1 as MNHEY and CDR2 as SMNVEV (reference sequence). Trimming at V came to 4 bases and at J to 5 bases, leaving 6 bases not matched to a gene. Here the CDR3 DNA reads TGTGCCAGCAGTTCCGCAGGGACAGGGGGCAACGAGCAGTACTTC. Residues: CASSSAGTGGNEQYF.

This clone has only one observation. The chain joins TRBV3-1 (or the pseudogene TRBV3-2) to TRBJ1-2, with D perhaps TRBD1 (5 bases). This CDR3 has 15 residues. Germline values: CDR1 LGHDT, CDR2 YNNKEL (reference sequence). Trimming left V 4 bases short and J 0 bases short, with 12 bases between. The CDR3 DNA reads as TGTGCCAGCAGCCGTGGAGGAGGGGCTAACTATGGCTACACCTTC. Encoded protein: CASSRGGGANYGYTF.

This clone was seen just once. The chain couples TRBV4-1 to TRBJ2-3, with 9 bases fitting TRBD1. The length of the CDR3 is 14 residues. Germline V gene lookup returns CDR1 MGHRA and CDR2 YSYEKL. V gave up 8 bases and J gave up 4 bases; unmatched junction bases: 7. The CDR3 loop reads CASGRDRAPDTQYF. The CDR3 DNA sequence: TGCGCCAGCGGCCGGGACAGGGCCCCAGATACGCAGTATTTT.

V is TRBV4-1 and J is TRBJ1-2; unclear D gene. This CDR3 is built from 17 residues. With 1 base removed from V and 5 bases from J, the gap between germline ends came to 20 bases. CDR1 MGHRA and CDR2 YSYEKL come from the germline V gene. The CDR3 spells CASSQGPSGGLTYGYTF. CDR3 DNA sequence: TGCGCCAGCAGCCAAGGCCCTTCGGGCGGGCTGACTTATGGCTACACCTTC.

V gene TRBV11-2 combines with J gene TRBJ2-3; 7 nucleotides agree with TRBD2. V shed 0 bases, J shed 5 bases, and the junction held 8 bases outside the gene matches. CDR1 is SGHAT, CDR2 FQNNGV, per germline. CDR3 length equals 16 residues. In nucleotides, the CDR3 is TGTGCCAGCAGCTTAGATATCCGGGGGGTGCAAGATACGCAGTATTTT. It yields the protein CASSLDIRGVQDTQYF.

As DNA, the CDR3 is TGTGCCAGCAGTGAACGGGGGGCTTTCTTT. It is translated as CASSERGAFF. The chain has TRBV2 and TRBJ1-1; the D gene is possibly TRBD1 (5 bases). Trimming took 2 bases from V and 11 from J, leaving 6 bases between them. This CDR3 is built from 10 residues. CDR1 and CDR2 from the germline V gene are SNHLY and FYNNEI.

This clone appeared a single time. CDR3 in DNA: TGTGCCAGCAGCTTAGTGGTCACAGGGTTCACCGGGGAGCTGTTTTTT. Protein sequence: CASSLVVTGFTGELFF. The rearrangement uses TRBV11-2 and TRBJ2-2, with D maybe TRBD1 (6 bases). V lost 1 base to trimming and J lost 4 bases, with 13 bases between them. The CDR3 runs 16 residues. CDR1 and CDR2 (germline): SGHAT, FQNNGV.

This chain links TRBV6-2 or TRBV6-3 with TRBJ2-2; 14 bases agree with TRBD2. This CDR3 comprises 17 residues. CDR1 MNHEY and CDR2 SVGEGT come from the germline V gene. After removal of 4 bases from V and 4 bases from J, the junction contained 5 bases not matched to a gene. Written as DNA, the CDR3 is TGTGCCAGCAGTTCGCGGACTAGCGGGGGGATCACCGGGGAGCTGTTTTTT. It specifies CASSSRTSGGITGELFF.

The chain uses TRBV6-5 and TRBJ2-7; 7 bases map to TRBD2. CDR1 is MNHEY and CDR2 is SVGAGI in the germline V gene. The junction had 8 bases not matched to a gene; V was cut back by 0 bases and J by 3 bases. This CDR3 is built from 16 residues. In nucleotides, the CDR3 is TGTGCCAGCAGTTACTCGATGGGAGGCGGGGGCTACGAGCAGTACTTC. This encodes CASSYSMGGGGYEQYF.

This chain uses TRBV7-9 with TRBJ2-3; maybe TRBD2 (5 bases). Looked up from germline, CDR1 is SEHNR and CDR2 is FQNEAQ (reference sequence). V was shortened by 2 bases and J by 2 bases, with 8 bases between the two germline ends. The CDR3 covers 14 residues. The CDR3 DNA sequence: TGTGCCAGCAGCTTATCGGGGTCCACAGATACGCAGTATTTT. It yields the protein CASSLSGSTDTQYF.

This clone was seen once. The DNA of the CDR3 is TGTGCCAGCATTCGCTTGGTGGCTAGCACAGATACGCAGTATTTT. It codes for CASIRLVASTDTQYF. The chain is built from TRBV6-5 and TRBJ2-3, with D unresolved. Per the germline V gene, CDR1 is MNHEY and CDR2 is SVGAGI. V lost 7 bases and J 0 bases, leaving 14 bases between the germline ends. The CDR3 has 15 amino acids.

The rearrangement uses TRBV7-2 and TRBJ1-2; D call uncertain. Germline V gives CDR1 SGHTA, CDR2 FQGNSA. V was shortened by 3 bases and J by 5 bases, with 13 bases between the two germline ends. The CDR3 has 14 amino acids. This chain's CDR3 is CASSFLASAYGYTF. The CDR3 DNA reads as TGTGCCAGCAGCTTTCTCGCCAGCGCTTATGGCTACACCTTC.

The rearrangement joins TRBV3-1 (or the pseudogene TRBV3-2) to TRBJ1-2; D is undetermined. From germline, CDR1 is LGHDT and CDR2 YNNKEL (reference sequence). CDR3 size: 15 residues. V was shortened by 2 bases and J by 7 bases, with 17 bases between the two germline ends. CDR3 loop: CASSQSTLRASGYTF. As DNA, the CDR3 is TGTGCCAGCAGCCAATCCACCCTGAGGGCTAGTGGCTACACCTTC.

The chain carries TRBV7-2 and TRBJ1-2, with D possibly matching TRBD1 (6 bases). Germline loops: CDR1 SGHTA, CDR2 FQGNSA. The CDR3 extends over 16 amino acids. V was pared by 3 bases and J by 0 bases, with 14 bases between. CDR3 in amino acids: CASSLSAGATNYGYTF. The CDR3 DNA reads TGTGCCAGCAGCTTGAGTGCAGGGGCAACTAACTATGGCTACACCTTC.

This clone was counted a few times. The V call is TRBV29-1, the J call TRBJ2-1, with 8 bases aligning to TRBD1. Germline CDR1 SQVTM, CDR2 ANQGSEA. J lost 1 base, V lost 5 bases, and 4 bases had no gene match. The CDR3 sequence is 14 residues long. CDR3 region: CSVLTGGSYNEQFF. In DNA, the CDR3 is TGCAGCGTTCTTACAGGGGGGTCCTACAATGAGCAGTTCTTC.

The chain employs TRBV19 and TRBJ2-7; the match to TRBD2 covers 8 bases. The CDR3 length is 13 residues. The trim removed 10 bases at V and 5 bases at J, leaving 10 bases unmatched. Germline V gene lookup returns CDR1 LNHDA and CDR2 SQIVND (reference sequence). DNA for the CDR3: TGTGCCATCCCCGGGAGGGATCTGGACGAGCAGTACTTC. Translating gives CAIPGRDLDEQYF.

This chain connects TRBV29-1 to TRBJ1-1; D remains ambiguous. CDR3 size: 13 residues. V was trimmed by 6 bases and J by 7 bases, leaving 18 bases between them. In germline, CDR1 is SQVTM, CDR2 ANQGSEA. CDR3 sequence reads: CSVESPERLEAFF. Written as DNA, the CDR3 is TGCAGCGTCGAGAGTCCCGAACGTCTTGAAGCTTTCTTT.

The chain employs TRBV11-2 and TRBJ2-5, with D maybe TRBD2 (7 bases). Germline V gene sequence: CDR1 SGHAT, CDR2 FQNNGV. The CDR3 runs to 17 residues. Trimming stripped 4 bases from V and 5 bases from J, with 23 bases between. CDR3 nucleotides: TGTGCCAGCAGCTCCTTAGAGGGGGGCGGGGGACGGGAGACCCAGTACTTC. Translation: CASSSLEGGGGRETQYF.

The chain joins TRBV27 to TRBJ1-2; 8 bases match TRBD1. Germline CDR1 is MNHEY and CDR2 is SMNVEV (reference sequence). CDR3 size: 14 residues. J lost 8 bases, V lost 5 bases, and 10 bases had no gene match. CDR3 sequence reads: CASSQLGGQEGYTF. Written as DNA, the CDR3 is TGTGCCAGCAGTCAACTAGGGGGACAGGAGGGCTACACCTTC.

The J gene is TRBJ1-1, the V gene TRBV4-3; D call uncertain. Germline V gene sequence: CDR1 LGHNA, CDR2 YSLEER. This CDR3 spans 15 amino acids. The V gene lost 1 base and the J gene lost 2 bases, with 11 bases spanning the gap. The CDR3 here is CASSQASGSNTEAFF. The CDR3, as DNA: TGCGCCAGCAGCCAAGCCTCGGGTTCAAACACTGAAGCTTTCTTT.

The chain carries TRBV5-5 and TRBJ2-1, with TRBD2 matching 8 bases. Germline V gene data show CDR1 as SGHKS and CDR2 as YYEKEE (reference sequence). This CDR3 is 15 amino acids long. Trimming cost V 2 bases and J 4 bases; bases outside gene matches: 5. The CDR3 DNA follows: TGTGCCAGCAGCTTTGCGGGGGGCGGGTACAATGAGCAGTTCTTC. Translating it yields CASSFAGGGYNEQFF. Full variable domain (remainder filled in from reference TRBV5-5 and TRBJ2-1): DAGVTQSPTHLIKTRGQQVTLRCSPISGHKSVSWYQQVLGQGPQFIFQYYEKEERGRGNFPDRFSARQFPNYSSELNVNALLLGDSALYLCASSFAGGGYNEQFFGPGTRLTVL.

This clone was detected only once. This chain joins TRBV12-3 or TRBV12-4 and TRBJ1-1; the D gene is possibly TRBD1 (5 bases). Trimming shortened V by 2 bases and J by 3 bases, and 7 bases separated the two germline ends. The CDR3 loop spans 13 amino acids. DNA for the CDR3: TGTGCCAGCAGTTTATACAGGTACACTGAAGCTTTCTTT. Translation gives CASSLYRYTEAFF.

The V gene is TRBV4-2, the J gene TRBJ1-2; D perhaps matches TRBD1 (5 bases). Trimming took off 0 bases at V and 6 bases at J, with 14 bases between the two ends. Germline V gene lookup returns CDR1 LGHNA and CDR2 YNFKEQ. CDR3 length equals 15 residues. Written as DNA, the CDR3 is TGTGCCAGCAGCCAAGATTTGATAGGGGTGGATGGCTACACCTTC. Protein product: CASSQDLIGVDGYTF.

The V and J genes are TRBV12-5 and TRBJ1-1; the D is unclear. There are 18 residues in the CDR3. Germline-derived CDR1 and CDR2 are LGHNT and FRNRAP. Trimming cost V 0 bases and J 0 bases, with 17 bases left between them. This CDR3 is CASGLVAKEDLMNTEAFF. The CDR3 DNA sequence: TGTGCTAGTGGTTTGGTAGCCAAGGAGGATCTCATGAACACTGAAGCTTTCTTT.